These 3 T cell receptor beta chains originate from one sample sequenced in a study of CD8 T cells in ankylosing spondylitis. MiXCR was run by TCRdb on the 5' RACE reads, yielding one entry per CDR3 protein. The sample shows 200,000 to 250,000 distinct CDR3 sequences, about 7.3% of them seen only once. Findings and limits, study-wide: A TCR beta motif made of 7 to 9 highly homologous variants seemed typical of ankylosing spondylitis blood.

Their antigens remain unidentified. Sequencing was carried out using blood, either unsorted or a sorted T cell fraction (not recorded which). These receptors were taken from a male donor with ankylosing spondylitis.

This clonotype has ten or more counts. This sequence joins TRBV24-1 and TRBJ2-5, with D unresolved. This CDR3 region has 12 residues. Looked up from germline, CDR1 is KGHDR and CDR2 is SFDVKD. Between the trimmed V and J ends, which lost 3 bases and 13 bases, there was a span of 14 bases. In nucleotides, the CDR3 is TGTGCCACCAGTGATGGCGGTGGTCTTCGGTACTTC. Protein: CATSDGGGLRYF.

This clonotype was counted many times. This chain connects TRBV6-5 to TRBJ1-4, with D unresolved. V was pared by 4 bases and J by 8 bases, with 26 bases between. Germline V CDR1 and CDR2: MNHEY, SVGAGI. The CDR3 runs to 18 residues. CDR3 nucleotides: TGTGCCAGCAGTTGGACGGGATTTTTCCGCCAGGTGGACGAAAAACTGTTTTTT. Its protein is CASSWTGFFRQVDEKLFF.

Many counts were recorded for this clonotype. The chain is built from TRBV5-1 and TRBJ2-1; TRBD2 aligns across 14 bases. CDR3 length: 16 amino acids. The germline CDR1 and CDR2 sequences are SGHRS and YFSETQ. V trimming: 4 bases; J trimming: 10 bases; junction bases outside the gene matches: 10. CDR3 protein: CASSPTGTSGSREQFF. Here the CDR3 DNA reads TGCGCCAGCAGCCCAACCGGGACTAGCGGGAGTAGGGAGCAGTTCTTC. Based on the CDR3 plus reference TRBV5-1 and TRBJ2-1, the full variable domain is KAGVTQTPRYLIKTRGQQVTLSCSPISGHRSVSWYQQTPGQGLQFLFEYFSETQRNKGNFPGRFSGRQFSNSRSEMNVSTLELGDSALYLCASSPTGTSGSREQFFGPGTRLTVL.